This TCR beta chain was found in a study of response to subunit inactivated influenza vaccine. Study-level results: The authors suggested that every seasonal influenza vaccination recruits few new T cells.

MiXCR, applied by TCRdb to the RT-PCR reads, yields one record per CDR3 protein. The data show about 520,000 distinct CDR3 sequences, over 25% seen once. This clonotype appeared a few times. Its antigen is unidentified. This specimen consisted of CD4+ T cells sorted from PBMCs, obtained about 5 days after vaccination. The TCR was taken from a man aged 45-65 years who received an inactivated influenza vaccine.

The chain's CDR3 is CASSEDRRTGGGELFF. Here the CDR3 DNA reads TGCGCCAGCAGTGAAGATCGGCGGACCGGGGGCGGGGAGCTGTTTTTT. This chain joins TRBV10-1 and TRBJ2-2, with D maybe TRBD2 (6 bases). Germline CDR1 reads WNHNN; CDR2 reads SYGVQD (reference sequence). The ends were cut back, 3 bases at V and 7 bases at J, with 18 bases in the middle. CDR3 length: 16 residues.